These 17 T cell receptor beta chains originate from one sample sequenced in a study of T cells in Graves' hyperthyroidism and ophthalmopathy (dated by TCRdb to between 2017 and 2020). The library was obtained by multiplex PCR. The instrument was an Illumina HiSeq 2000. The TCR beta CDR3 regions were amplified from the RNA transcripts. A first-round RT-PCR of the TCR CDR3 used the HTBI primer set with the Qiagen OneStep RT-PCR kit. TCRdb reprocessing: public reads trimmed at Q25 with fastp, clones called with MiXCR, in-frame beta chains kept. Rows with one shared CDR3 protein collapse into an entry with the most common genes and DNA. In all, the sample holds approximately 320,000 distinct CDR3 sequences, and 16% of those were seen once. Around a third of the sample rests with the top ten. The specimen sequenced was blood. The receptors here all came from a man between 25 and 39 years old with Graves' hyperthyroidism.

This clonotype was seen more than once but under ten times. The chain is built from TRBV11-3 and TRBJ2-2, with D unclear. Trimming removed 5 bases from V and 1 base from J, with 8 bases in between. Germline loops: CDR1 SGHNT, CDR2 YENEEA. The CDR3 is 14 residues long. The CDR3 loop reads CASSIKRNTGELFF. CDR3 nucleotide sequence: TGTGCCAGCAGCATAAAGCGGAACACCGGGGAGCTGTTTTTT.

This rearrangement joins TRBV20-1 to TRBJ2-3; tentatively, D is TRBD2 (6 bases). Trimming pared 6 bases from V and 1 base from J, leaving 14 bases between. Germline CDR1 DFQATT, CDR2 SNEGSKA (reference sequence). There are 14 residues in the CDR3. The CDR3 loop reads CSAKPPGGTDTQYF. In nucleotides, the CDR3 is TGCAGTGCCAAACCACCGGGAGGCACAGATACGCAGTATTTT.

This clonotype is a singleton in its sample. Here the CDR3 reads CASSRQGPGEQYF. In DNA, the CDR3 is TGTGCCAGCAGCCGACAGGGGCCGGGGGAGCAGTACTTC. V gene TRBV3-1 combines with J gene TRBJ2-7; TRBD1 aligns across 8 bases. Germline V gene lookup returns CDR1 LGHDT and CDR2 YNNKEL (reference sequence). This CDR3 has 13 residues. V trimming: 4 bases; J trimming: 7 bases; junction bases outside the gene matches: 6.

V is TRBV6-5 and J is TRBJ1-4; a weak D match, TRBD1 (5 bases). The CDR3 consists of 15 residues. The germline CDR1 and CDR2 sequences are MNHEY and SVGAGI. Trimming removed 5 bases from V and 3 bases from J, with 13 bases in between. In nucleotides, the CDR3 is TGTGCCAGCAGTCGGGGACTAGGTCCTAATGAAAAACTGTTTTTT. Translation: CASSRGLGPNEKLFF.

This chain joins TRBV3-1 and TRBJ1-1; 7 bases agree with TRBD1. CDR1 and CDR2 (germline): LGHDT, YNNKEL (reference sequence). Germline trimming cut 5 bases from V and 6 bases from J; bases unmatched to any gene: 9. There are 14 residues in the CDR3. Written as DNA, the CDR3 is TGTGCCAGCAGCTTTCAACTCGGACAGGCTGAAGCTTTCTTT. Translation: CASSFQLGQAEAFF.

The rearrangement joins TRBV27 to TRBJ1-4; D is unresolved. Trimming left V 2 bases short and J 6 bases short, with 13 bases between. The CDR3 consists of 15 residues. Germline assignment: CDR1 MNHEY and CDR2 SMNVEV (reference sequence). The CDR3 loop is CASSLIRAGDEKLFF. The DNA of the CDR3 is TGTGCCAGCAGTTTAATAAGGGCCGGAGATGAAAAACTGTTTTTT.

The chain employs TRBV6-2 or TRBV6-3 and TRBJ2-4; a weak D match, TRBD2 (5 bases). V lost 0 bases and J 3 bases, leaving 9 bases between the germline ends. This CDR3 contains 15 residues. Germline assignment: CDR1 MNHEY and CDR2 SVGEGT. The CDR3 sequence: CASSYSDRDKNIQYF. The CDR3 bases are TGTGCCAGCAGTTACTCCGACCGGGACAAAAACATTCAGTACTTC.

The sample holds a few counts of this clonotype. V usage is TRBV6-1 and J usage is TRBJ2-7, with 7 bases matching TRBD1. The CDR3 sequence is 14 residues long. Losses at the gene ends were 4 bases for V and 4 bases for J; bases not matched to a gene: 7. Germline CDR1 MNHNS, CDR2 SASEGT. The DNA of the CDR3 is TGTGCCAGCAGTGGGTACAGGGGTGAGTACGAGCAGTACTTC. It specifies CASSGYRGEYEQYF.

CDR3 nucleotide sequence: TGTGCCAGCAGCCAAGTCGTTGGGTCTAACTATGGCTACACCTTC. Encoded protein: CASSQVVGSNYGYTF. This chain joins TRBV3-1 and TRBJ1-2; D unclear. This CDR3 contains 15 residues. V was trimmed by 1 base and J by 0 bases, leaving 9 bases between them. CDR1 LGHDT and CDR2 YNNKEL come from the germline V gene (reference sequence).

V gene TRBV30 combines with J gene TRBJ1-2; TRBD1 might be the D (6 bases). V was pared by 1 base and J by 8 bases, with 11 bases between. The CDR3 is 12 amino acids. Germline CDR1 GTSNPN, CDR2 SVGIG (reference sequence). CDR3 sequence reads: CAWSEGVGGYTF. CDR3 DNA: TGTGCCTGGAGTGAGGGGGTAGGCGGCTACACCTTC.

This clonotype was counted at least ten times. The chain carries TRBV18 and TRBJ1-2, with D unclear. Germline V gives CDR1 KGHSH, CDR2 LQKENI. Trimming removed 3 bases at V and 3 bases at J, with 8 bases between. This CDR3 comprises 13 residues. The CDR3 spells CASSPKEDYGYTF. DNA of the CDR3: TGTGCCAGCTCACCCAAGGAGGACTATGGCTACACCTTC.

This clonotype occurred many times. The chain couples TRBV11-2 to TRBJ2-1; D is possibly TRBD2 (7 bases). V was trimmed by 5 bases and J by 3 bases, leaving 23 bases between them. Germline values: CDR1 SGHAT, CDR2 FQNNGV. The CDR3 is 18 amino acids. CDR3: CASSTDRIAGLGYNEQFF. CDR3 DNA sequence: TGTGCCAGCAGCACAGACAGGATAGCGGGCCTTGGCTACAATGAGCAGTTCTTC.

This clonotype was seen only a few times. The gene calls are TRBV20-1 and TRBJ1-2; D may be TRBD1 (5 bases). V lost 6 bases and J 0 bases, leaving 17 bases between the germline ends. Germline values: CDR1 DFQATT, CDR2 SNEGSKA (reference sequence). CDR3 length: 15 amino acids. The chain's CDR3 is CSASPTDSTNYGYTF. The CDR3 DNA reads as TGCAGTGCCTCACCGACAGACAGTACTAACTATGGCTACACCTTC.

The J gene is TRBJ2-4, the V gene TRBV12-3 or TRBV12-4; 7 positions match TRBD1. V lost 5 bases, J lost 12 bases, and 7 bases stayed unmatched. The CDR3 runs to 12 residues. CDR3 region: CASSMTGLGQYF. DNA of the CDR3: TGTGCCAGCAGTATGACAGGGTTGGGTCAGTACTTC.

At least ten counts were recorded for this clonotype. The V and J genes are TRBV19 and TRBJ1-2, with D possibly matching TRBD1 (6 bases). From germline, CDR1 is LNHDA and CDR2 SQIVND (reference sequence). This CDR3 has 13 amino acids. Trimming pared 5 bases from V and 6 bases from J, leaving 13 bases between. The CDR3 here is CASSHRDINGYTF. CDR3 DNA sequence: TGTGCCAGTAGTCACAGGGATATCAATGGCTACACCTTC.

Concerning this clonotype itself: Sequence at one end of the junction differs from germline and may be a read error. The CDR3 reads CASSSATGGEAYGQYF. The DNA of the CDR3 is TGTGCCAGCAGCTCAGCCACAGGGGGTGAGGCCTACGGGCAGTACTTC. This chain links TRBV12-3 or TRBV12-4 with TRBJ2-7; TRBD1 agrees at 8 bases. The CDR3 sequence is 16 residues long.

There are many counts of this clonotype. The chain's CDR3 is CASSSREVRNTGELFF. As DNA, the CDR3 is TGCGCCAGCAGCTCGCGAGAAGTACGGAACACCGGGGAGCTGTTTTTT. The rearrangement joins TRBV5-1 to TRBJ2-2; no reliable D call. The ends were cut back, 3 bases at V and 1 base at J, with 13 bases in the middle. CDR1 is SGHRS, CDR2 YFSETQ, per germline. This CDR3 region has 16 residues.